What follows are 25 T cell receptor beta chains derived from one specimen sequenced in a study of Ad26.COV2.S vaccination and SARS-CoV-2 variants. Assay: immunoSEQ multiplex PCR; the TCRdb copy retains only in-frame clones and omits some. The sample holds about 440,000 clones, 90% seen once. Noted treatment: some 20 received Ad26.COV2.S at low or high dose, single or two shots; 5 received placebo; per-sample allocation not given. The samples were gathered on day 63 after the first injection of vaccine or placebo. Here the sequenced sample was peripheral blood, taken in a trial of Ad26.COV2.S vaccine versus placebo. These receptors all stem from a person aged 18-65 years who received the Ad26.COV2.S COVID-19 vaccine or a placebo.

The chain is built from TRBV19 and TRBJ2-5, with 10 bases lining up with TRBD1. Germline V gives CDR1 LNHDA, CDR2 SQIVND (reference sequence). The CDR3 has 15 amino acids. Trimming took 5 bases from V and 4 from J; bases not matched to a gene: 7. The CDR3 sequence is CASSSTGGMRETQYF. The CDR3 nucleotides read TGTGCCAGTAGTTCGACAGGGGGCATGCGAGAGACCCAGTACTTC.

V usage is TRBV7-2 and J usage is TRBJ2-1; 9 bases line up with TRBD2. Per the germline V gene, CDR1 is SGHTA and CDR2 is FQGNSA. The junction had 17 bases not matched to a gene; V was cut back by 5 bases and J by 3 bases. This CDR3 is built from 19 residues. The CDR3 spells CASSARDSWAGGLYNEQFF. The DNA of the CDR3 is TGTGCCAGCAGCGCCCGGGACAGTTGGGCGGGAGGGCTCTACAATGAGCAGTTCTTC.

The CDR3 sequence is CASSRQGRGYTF. The DNA for the CDR3 is TGTGCCAGCAGCCGACAGGGCCGAGGCTACACCTTC. V usage is TRBV7-2 and J usage is TRBJ1-2; 7 bases are a match to TRBD1. V trimming: 5 bases; J trimming: 8 bases; junction bases outside the gene matches: 5. The germline gives CDR1 SGHTA, CDR2 FQGNSA. There are 12 residues in the CDR3.

This clone was seen just once. The chain employs TRBV28 and TRBJ1-5; D possibly corresponds to TRBD1 (6 bases). In germline, CDR1 is MDHEN, CDR2 SYDVKM. The CDR3 spans 13 residues. The germline V and J ends were trimmed by 8 bases and 5 bases, with 13 bases remaining between them. In DNA, the CDR3 is TGTGCCAGCTGCCTTGGGGGGCATCAGCCCCAGCATTTT. This codes for CASCLGGHQPQHF.

The genes are TRBV28 and TRBJ2-7; D gene uncertain. V lost 7 bases, J lost 6 bases, and 22 bases lay in between. Germline lookup yields CDR1 MDHEN and CDR2 SYDVKM. CDR3 length equals 15 residues. CDR3 nucleotide sequence: TGTGCCAGCAAACCAGCCGCGATGGGAACCCGCGAGCAGTACTTC. Amino acid sequence: CASKPAAMGTREQYF.

On this clone: Other DNA sequences in the same sample also yield this CDR3. The chain joins TRBV10-3 to TRBJ2-5; D unresolved. The CDR3 has 13 residues. CDR1 and CDR2 from the germline V gene are ENHRY and SYGVKD. V was trimmed by 2 bases and J by 1 base, leaving 5 bases between them. In DNA form, the CDR3 reads TGTGCCATCAGTGAGAGTCGCCAAGAGACCCAGTACTTC. As protein: CAISESRQETQYF.

The chain carries TRBV6-5 and TRBJ2-7; D is unclear. Germline V gene sequence: CDR1 MNHEY, CDR2 SVGAGI. V shed 6 bases and J shed 2 bases, with 11 bases lying between them. The CDR3 has 13 amino acids. CDR3 sequence: CASSRTSTYEQYF. The CDR3 bases are TGTGCCAGCAGCCGCACATCCACCTACGAGCAGTACTTC.

The V call is TRBV27, the J call TRBJ2-7; 8 bases map to TRBD1. V lost 5 bases, J lost 4 bases, and 10 bases stayed unmatched. Looked up from germline, CDR1 is MNHEY and CDR2 is SMNVEV (reference sequence). The CDR3 has 15 amino acids. CDR3 sequence reads: CASSTDRDGAYEQYF. Written as DNA, the CDR3 is TGTGCCAGCAGTACGGACAGGGACGGGGCTTACGAGCAGTACTTC.

The chain uses TRBV5-8 and TRBJ2-5; D not certain. The V and J ends lost 4 bases and 1 base respectively, with 8 bases between them. The CDR3 is 13 amino acids. Germline lookup yields CDR1 SGHTS and CDR2 YDEGEE. CDR3 DNA sequence: TGTGCCAGCAGCCGGGTGAGCCAAGAGACCCAGTACTTC. This translates into CASSRVSQETQYF.

This clone has a single count. At the DNA level, this CDR3 is encoded by other sequences in the same sample as well. The genes are TRBV10-3 and TRBJ2-3; D uncertain. CDR3 length: 14 amino acids. Germline CDR1 reads ENHRY; CDR2 reads SYGVKD. The V end lost 0 bases, the J end lost 1 base, and 5 bases lay between the germline ends. The CDR3 sequence: CAISESSGTDTQYF. The DNA of the CDR3 is TGTGCCATCAGTGAGTCGTCTGGCACAGATACGCAGTATTTT.

The CDR3 loop reads CASSLSGGGQETQYF. The CDR3, as DNA: TGTGCCAGCAGTTTGTCAGGGGGCGGCCAAGAGACCCAGTACTTC. The gene calls are TRBV28 and TRBJ2-5; 8 nucleotides line up with TRBD1. The CDR3 is 15 residues long. CDR1 and CDR2 from the germline V gene are MDHEN and SYDVKM. The trim removed 3 bases at V and 1 base at J, leaving 4 bases unmatched.

This sequence joins TRBV2 and TRBJ2-3; the D gene could be TRBD1 or TRBD2 (5 bases each). The V and J ends lost 4 bases and 4 bases respectively, with 12 bases between them. The CDR3 has 14 residues. Germline loops: CDR1 SNHLY, CDR2 FYNNEI. CDR3 amino acids: CASSGWGSADTQYF. CDR3 coding DNA: TGTGCCAGCAGTGGTTGGGGGAGCGCAGATACGCAGTATTTT.

The rearrangement uses TRBV28 and TRBJ2-7; a weak D match, TRBD1 (5 bases). The CDR3 totals 13 residues. Germline V gives CDR1 MDHEN, CDR2 SYDVKM. Trimming removed 2 bases at V and 6 bases at J, with 11 bases between. CDR3 nucleotides: TGTGCCAGCAGTTTACGGTGGGGCAGCGAGCAGTACTTC. It is translated as CASSLRWGSEQYF. Filled out from reference TRBV28 and TRBJ2-7, the complete variable domain reads DVKVTQSSRYLVKRTGEKVFLECVQDMDHENMFWYRQDPGLGLRLIYFSYDVKMKEKGDIPEGYSVSREKKERFSLILESASTNQTSMYLCASSLRWGSEQYFGPGTRLTVT.

The chain carries TRBV7-2 and TRBJ2-1, with 7 nucleotides matching TRBD2. V shed 1 base, J shed 4 bases, and the junction held 7 bases outside the gene matches. This CDR3 contains 16 residues. The V gene's germline CDR1 is SGHTA and CDR2 FQGNSA. CDR3 sequence: CASSLGRERAYNEQFF. In DNA form, the CDR3 reads TGTGCCAGCAGCTTAGGGCGGGAGAGGGCATACAATGAGCAGTTCTTC. Full variable domain (outside the CDR3, taken from reference TRBV7-2 and TRBJ2-1): GAGVSQSPSNKVTEKGKDVELRCDPISGHTALYWYRQSLGQGLEFLIYFQGNSAPDKSGLPSDRFSAERTGGSVSTLTIQRTQQEDSAVYLCASSLGRERAYNEQFFGPGTRLTVL.

The chain has TRBV6-1 and TRBJ1-2; tentative D call: TRBD1 (6 bases). Germline V lookup: CDR1 MNHNS, CDR2 SASEGT. Trimming cost V 0 bases and J 8 bases, with 16 bases left between them. The CDR3 has 15 residues. CDR3 DNA sequence: TGTGCCAGCAGTGAAGCAGTTACCCAGGGGCGAGGCTACACCTTC. Amino acid sequence: CASSEAVTQGRGYTF.

As for this clone: In the same sample, other DNA sequences code for this CDR3. The chain carries TRBV12-3 or TRBV12-4 and TRBJ2-3; D gene ambiguous. CDR3 length: 10 amino acids. V lost 8 bases, J lost 6 bases, and 6 bases lay in between. This CDR3 is CASRGDTQYF. CDR3 nucleotides: TGTGCCAGCCGTGGGGATACGCAGTATTTT.

This sequence joins TRBV7-2 and TRBJ2-5; D possibly corresponds to TRBD2 (5 bases). From germline, CDR1 is SGHTA and CDR2 FQGNSA. Between the trimmed V and J ends, which lost 5 bases and 2 bases, there was a span of 15 bases. The CDR3 is made up of 15 amino acids. CDR3 DNA: TGTGCCAGCAGCGTCTGGGCTAGCAGACAAGAGACCCAGTACTTC. Translating gives CASSVWASRQETQYF.

The chain combines TRBV9 with TRBJ2-3; D call uncertain. CDR1 and CDR2 from the germline V gene are SGDLS and YYNGEE. Trimming stripped 1 base from V and 6 bases from J, with 9 bases between. This CDR3 region has 13 residues. CDR3 in amino acids: CASSVMVADTQYF. CDR3 sequence (DNA): TGTGCCAGCAGCGTAATGGTCGCGGATACGCAGTATTTT.

The chain joins TRBV9 to TRBJ1-2; D is uncertain. V was pared by 4 bases and J by 2 bases, with 12 bases between. Germline CDR1 SGDLS, CDR2 YYNGEE. CDR3 length: 14 residues. This chain's CDR3 is CASSSRTGNYGYTF. CDR3 coding DNA: TGTGCCAGCAGCTCCCGGACGGGGAACTATGGCTACACCTTC.

This chain uses TRBV11-2 with TRBJ2-4; possibly TRBD1 for D (6 bases). Germline lookup yields CDR1 SGHAT and CDR2 FQNNGV. The CDR3 spans 15 residues. Trimming removed 6 bases at V and 9 bases at J, with 21 bases between. The CDR3 DNA reads TGTGCCAGCAGTTCCCACGAAACAGGGACGGGCATTCAGTACTTC. It specifies CASSSHETGTGIQYF.

This clone was detected only once. The genes are TRBV5-6 and TRBJ2-5, with D tentatively TRBD1 (6 bases). Trimming removed 4 bases from V and 4 bases from J, with 11 bases in between. Looked up from germline, CDR1 is SGHDT and CDR2 is YYEEEE. CDR3 length: 13 amino acids. DNA for the CDR3: TGTGCCAGCAGCCTCAGAGGGGGAGAGACCCAGTACTTC. It translates to CASSLRGGETQYF.

This sequence joins TRBV7-9 and TRBJ2-1; D perhaps matches TRBD2 (6 bases). This CDR3 is 16 amino acids long. Trimming pared 6 bases from V and 7 bases from J, leaving 22 bases between. Germline CDR1 is SEHNR and CDR2 is FQNEAQ (reference sequence). In DNA, the CDR3 is TGTGCCAGCAGGGAACCCACCGGCGGGGTTTGTAATGAGCAGTTCTTC. It is translated as CASREPTGGVCNEQFF.

This sequence joins TRBV5-6 and TRBJ2-2, with TRBD1 as a possible D gene (6 bases). V was shortened by 3 bases and J by 6 bases, with 18 bases between the two germline ends. This CDR3 is 16 amino acids long. The germline V gene has CDR1 SGHDT and CDR2 YYEEEE. In nucleotides, the CDR3 is TGTGCCAGCAGCTCAAATTGGGCAACAGGGCCCGGGGAGCTGTTTTTT. It yields the protein CASSSNWATGPGELFF.

This rearrangement joins TRBV3-1 (or the pseudogene TRBV3-2) to TRBJ2-1, with TRBD2 matching 11 bases. From germline, CDR1 is LGHDT and CDR2 YNNKEL (reference sequence). The CDR3 loop spans 23 amino acids. V was pared by 0 bases and J by 0 bases, with 19 bases of the junction left unmatched. The CDR3 loop reads CASSQEPRGLADNRGGSYNEQFF. The CDR3, as DNA: TGTGCCAGCAGCCAAGAACCCAGGGGACTAGCGGACAACCGCGGGGGCTCCTACAATGAGCAGTTCTTC.

The chain recombines TRBV27 with TRBJ2-3; 12 nucleotides line up with TRBD2. In germline, CDR1 is MNHEY, CDR2 SMNVEV (reference sequence). Trimming cost V 5 bases and J 4 bases; bases outside gene matches: 4. This CDR3 is 15 amino acids long. CDR3 bases: TGTGCCAGCAGTCTCCTAGCGGGAGGGGCAGATACGCAGTATTTT. Translation: CASSLLAGGADTQYF.